This T cell receptor (beta chain) was sequenced in a study of blood T cell repertoires in COVID-19. About the research overall: The United States, Italy and Spain supplied acute and convalescent COVID-19 samples.

Per the authors' pipeline: Nucleated cell number was recorded as an estimate derived from reference gene primer amplification. Profiled with immunoSEQ multiplex PCR; TCRdb holds only in-frame clones, not every one. The V and J calls and clone size come from that table; D and trimming were worked out from the DNA. Found here are around 73,000 clones, around 77% of them singletons; the top ten hold about 2.1%. Recruited during active infection, patients (from Seattle) were subsequently followed longitudinally. The CDR3 consists of 17 residues. Trimming took off 1 base at V and 4 bases at J, with 17 bases between the two ends. CDR1 and CDR2 (germline): LGHNA, YSLEER.

Sequencing input: peripheral blood. The rearrangement uses TRBV4-3 and TRBJ1-3; maybe TRBD1 (5 bases). The sequence derives from a man in his 70s with COVID-19, enrolled during active disease. The CDR3 is CASSQGAGQVRGNTIYF. Here the CDR3 DNA reads TGCGCCAGCAGCCAAGGAGCAGGGCAGGTTCGCGGAAACACCATATATTTT.